A single sample is the source of the 32 T cell receptor beta chains below, sequenced in a study of blood T cell repertoires in COVID-19. Clones were sequenced by immunoSEQ multiplex PCR, and TCRdb holds only the in-frame ones, with some missing. The sample yields approximately 79,000 clones, roughly 80% seen once. Sequenced: peripheral blood. These receptors were obtained from a man aged 45-65 years with COVID-19, enrolled during active disease.

V gene TRBV9 combines with J gene TRBJ2-2, with TRBD1 matching 7 bases. The CDR3 sequence is 15 residues long. V dropped 3 bases and J dropped 4; count of bases not matched to a gene: 6. Germline V gene lookup returns CDR1 SGDLS and CDR2 YYNGEE. The chain's CDR3 is CASSALQGFTGELFF. CDR3 coding DNA: TGTGCCAGCAGCGCCCTACAGGGGTTCACCGGGGAGCTGTTTTTT. Full variable domain (rest looked up from reference TRBV9 and TRBJ2-2): DSGVTQTPKHLITATGQRVTLRCSPRSGDLSVYWYQQSLDQGLQFLIQYYNGEERAKGNILERFSAQQFPDLHSELNLSSLELGDSALYFCASSALQGFTGELFFGEGSRLTVL.

The chain recombines TRBV7-3 with TRBJ2-5; 11 nucleotides line up with TRBD2. The CDR3 runs to 20 residues. With V trimmed by 4 bases and J by 4 bases, 20 bases remained unmatched. The germline CDR1 and CDR2 sequences are SGHTA and FQGTGA. In nucleotides, the CDR3 is TGTGCCAGCAGCTCCATAGGGCTGTTGACTAGCGGGAAACTCCGAGAGACCCAGTACTTC. It translates to CASSSIGLLTSGKLRETQYF.

The chain joins TRBV19 to TRBJ2-3, with 8 bases aligning to TRBD2. This CDR3 comprises 17 residues. CDR1 and CDR2 (germline): LNHDA, SQIVND (reference sequence). V shed 3 bases, J shed 2 bases, and the junction held 10 bases outside the gene matches. CDR3 DNA: TGTGCCAGTAGTATGAATAAACTAGCGGTTACCACAGATACGCAGTATTTT. Translating gives CASSMNKLAVTTDTQYF.

The V and J genes are TRBV27 and TRBJ2-1; 7 bases map to TRBD2. V shed 6 bases and J 6 bases; nucleotides not matched to a gene: 11. In germline, CDR1 is MNHEY, CDR2 SMNVEV (reference sequence). This CDR3 comprises 15 residues. The chain's CDR3 is CASSRVAGDINEQFF. CDR3 DNA: TGTGCCAGCAGCCGAGTGGCGGGAGATATCAATGAGCAGTTCTTC.

V usage is TRBV4-3 and J usage is TRBJ2-7; 8 bases are a match to TRBD1. CDR1 and CDR2 from the germline V gene are LGHNA and YSLEER. This CDR3 spans 15 amino acids. J was trimmed by 4 bases and V by 3 bases; bases with no gene match: 8. In DNA form, the CDR3 reads TGCGCCAGCAGCCACACAACAGGGGGTGGGTACGAGCAGTACTTC. The encoded protein is CASSHTTGGGYEQYF.

A few counts support this clone. CDR3 DNA: TGTGCCAGCTCCCTATCCGGGACTAGCTCAGATACGCAGTATTTT. Amino acid sequence: CASSLSGTSSDTQYF. The chain links TRBV18 to TRBJ2-3; TRBD2 aligns across 9 bases. The germline V gene encodes CDR1 KGHSH and CDR2 LQKENI. This CDR3 has 15 residues. V shed 6 bases and J 4 bases; nucleotides not matched to a gene: 8.

This clone was recorded a few times. J is TRBJ2-1 and V is TRBV19, with a tentative D call TRBD2 (6 bases). CDR3 length: 16 amino acids. V was cut by 7 bases and J by 3 bases, with 19 bases left in between. Looked up from germline, CDR1 is LNHDA and CDR2 is SQIVND (reference sequence). The CDR3 DNA follows: TGTGCCAGTACCGCTGACCGGGACTCCTACTACAATGAGCAGTTCTTC. Translating it yields CASTADRDSYYNEQFF.

The chain combines TRBV3-1 (or the pseudogene TRBV3-2) with TRBJ2-7, with unresolved D. V lost 1 base, J lost 3 bases, and 4 bases lay in between. From germline, CDR1 is LGHDT and CDR2 YNNKEL (reference sequence). The CDR3 totals 12 residues. Here the CDR3 reads CASSQVGYEQYF. In DNA, the CDR3 is TGTGCCAGCAGCCAAGTCGGCTACGAGCAGTACTTC.

V and J are TRBV24-1 and TRBJ2-1; D possibly corresponds to TRBD2 (6 bases). The CDR3 is 15 residues long. Trimming cost V 1 base and J 4 bases, with 10 bases left between them. From germline, CDR1 is KGHDR and CDR2 SFDVKD. This chain's CDR3 is CATSDLSGLYNEQFF. In DNA, the CDR3 is TGTGCCACCAGTGATTTAAGCGGACTATACAATGAGCAGTTCTTC.

The chain has TRBV5-1 and TRBJ2-1; D is possibly TRBD1 (5 bases). Germline V gene lookup returns CDR1 SGHRS and CDR2 YFSETQ. The CDR3 extends over 17 amino acids. Trimming removed 0 bases at V and 0 bases at J, with 13 bases between. The CDR3 here is CASSLGARQTSYNEQFF. The CDR3 DNA is TGCGCCAGCAGCTTGGGGGCCCGACAGACCTCCTACAATGAGCAGTTCTTC.

The chain combines TRBV9 with TRBJ2-1, with 10 nucleotides matching TRBD2. Germline CDR1 and CDR2: SGDLS and YYNGEE. Losses at the gene ends were 2 bases for V and 7 bases for J; bases not matched to a gene: 12. The CDR3 is 17 residues long. CDR3 amino acids: CASSVLGLAGDGNEQFF. The CDR3 coding sequence is TGTGCCAGCAGCGTCCTAGGGCTAGCGGGAGATGGTAATGAGCAGTTCTTC. Variable domain in full (rest from reference TRBV9 and TRBJ2-1): DSGVTQTPKHLITATGQRVTLRCSPRSGDLSVYWYQQSLDQGLQFLIQYYNGEERAKGNILERFSAQQFPDLHSELNLSSLELGDSALYFCASSVLGLAGDGNEQFFGPGTRLTVL.

The CDR3 region has the DNA TGTGCCAGCACTTTAGGGCAGGGGAATGAAAAACTGTTTTTT. Protein: CASTLGQGNEKLFF. This chain uses TRBV4-2 with TRBJ1-4, with D perhaps TRBD1 (6 bases). V was clipped by 7 bases and J by 5 bases, with 14 bases between them. This CDR3 has 14 residues. CDR1 is LGHNA and CDR2 is YNFKEQ in the germline V gene.

This clone was observed many times. The V gene is TRBV10-3, the J gene TRBJ1-6; the D gene is possibly TRBD1 (6 bases). The CDR3 covers 15 residues. Germline values: CDR1 ENHRY, CDR2 SYGVKD. V was pared by 2 bases and J by 3 bases, with 8 bases between. The CDR3 sequence: CAISEGQNYNSPLHF. The CDR3 DNA reads as TGTGCCATCAGTGAGGGACAGAACTATAATTCACCCCTCCACTTT.

This chain joins TRBV7-9 and TRBJ2-7; D might be TRBD1 (6 bases). The CDR3 is made up of 14 amino acids. The ends were cut back, 6 bases at V and 6 bases at J, with 18 bases in the middle. Germline values: CDR1 SEHNR, CDR2 FQNEAQ (reference sequence). CDR3 region: CASRPGGAGIEQYF. The DNA of the CDR3 is TGTGCCAGCAGACCTGGGGGCGCGGGTATCGAGCAGTACTTC.

V is TRBV2 and J is TRBJ1-4; 9 bases map to TRBD1. Germline CDR1 SNHLY, CDR2 FYNNEI. The CDR3 extends over 13 amino acids. J was trimmed by 6 bases and V by 6 bases; bases with no gene match: 2. CDR3 in DNA: TGTGCCAGCAGCCGGGACAGGGATGAAAAACTGTTTTTT. It encodes CASSRDRDEKLFF.

J is TRBJ2-1 and V is TRBV4-1; 10 bases agree with TRBD2. The CDR3 loop spans 16 amino acids. Losses at the gene ends were 2 bases for V and 7 bases for J; bases not matched to a gene: 8. Germline lookup yields CDR1 MGHRA and CDR2 YSYEKL. The CDR3 DNA follows: TGCGCCAGCAGCCAACCGGGACTAGCGAGGTTAAATGAGCAGTTCTTC. Protein product: CASSQPGLARLNEQFF.

The rearrangement joins TRBV7-2 to TRBJ1-4; D perhaps matches TRBD1 (5 bases). V lost 1 base to trimming and J lost 8 bases, with 14 bases between them. The germline V gene encodes CDR1 SGHTA and CDR2 FQGNSA. CDR3 length: 15 amino acids. The CDR3 loop reads CASSLVGGGREKLFF. For the CDR3, the DNA is TGTGCCAGCAGCTTAGTCGGGGGTGGGAGGGAAAAACTGTTTTTT.

This chain joins TRBV28 and TRBJ2-2; the D gene is possibly TRBD2 (5 bases). The germline V gene encodes CDR1 MDHEN and CDR2 SYDVKM. V was pared by 5 bases and J by 1 base, with 11 bases between. This CDR3 has 15 amino acids. CDR3 nucleotide sequence: TGTGCCAGCAGTGCCGACTACCGGAACACCGGGGAGCTGTTTTTT. The encoded protein is CASSADYRNTGELFF. Together with reference TRBV28 and TRBJ2-2, the CDR3 gives the full variable domain: DVKVTQSSRYLVKRTGEKVFLECVQDMDHENMFWYRQDPGLGLRLIYFSYDVKMKEKGDIPEGYSVSREKKERFSLILESASTNQTSMYLCASSADYRNTGELFFGEGSRLTVL.

This clone is a singleton in its sample. The CDR3 bases are TGTGCCAGCAGTCGGCAGGGAGGGGTGGAGACCCAGTACTTC. Translating it yields CASSRQGGVETQYF. The chain employs TRBV27 and TRBJ2-5; 7 bases line up with TRBD2. Germline assignment: CDR1 MNHEY and CDR2 SMNVEV (reference sequence). Germline trimming cut 5 bases from V and 5 bases from J; bases unmatched to any gene: 8. CDR3 length: 14 residues.

This clone showed up just once. The chain uses TRBV4-1 and TRBJ1-2; 10 bases are a match to TRBD1. Germline V gene data show CDR1 as MGHRA and CDR2 as YSYEKL. The CDR3 loop spans 14 amino acids. V was clipped by 4 bases and J by 8 bases; unmatched bases: 7. For the CDR3, the DNA is TGCGCCAGCAGCCGGGTTGGGACAGGGGAAGGCTACACCTTC. It yields the protein CASSRVGTGEGYTF.

The J gene is TRBJ2-6, the V gene TRBV4-1; no clear D gene. Germline V lookup: CDR1 MGHRA, CDR2 YSYEKL. CDR3 length equals 14 residues. V was cut by 6 bases and J by 2 bases, with 8 bases left in between. CDR3 sequence (DNA): TGCGCCAGCAGATTACGGGCTGGGGCCAACGTCCTGACTTTC. This gives the protein CASRLRAGANVLTF.

The table lists this clone with a few counts. This chain links TRBV19 with TRBJ2-7; 7 positions agree with TRBD2. Unmatched junction bases numbered 5, after V lost 6 bases and J lost 6 bases. Per germline, CDR1 LNHDA and CDR2 SQIVND (reference sequence). The CDR3 spans 12 residues. The DNA of the CDR3 is TGTGCCAGTAGGGAGGGAGGGCGCGAGCAGTACTTC. It yields the protein CASREGGREQYF. Drawing the rest from reference TRBV19 and TRBJ2-7, the complete variable domain is DGGITQSPKYLFRKEGQNVTLSCEQNLNHDAMYWYRQDPGQGLRLIYYSQIVNDFQKGDIAEGYSVSREKKESFPLTVTSAQKNPTAFYLCASREGGREQYFGPGTRLTVT.

The rearrangement uses TRBV20-1 and TRBJ1-2; a weak D match, TRBD1 (6 bases). Germline V gives CDR1 DFQATT, CDR2 SNEGSKA (reference sequence). The CDR3 totals 14 residues. V lost 3 bases to trimming and J lost 3 bases, with 14 bases between them. CDR3 protein: CSASGVRGHYGYTF. DNA of the CDR3: TGCAGTGCTAGTGGGGTCAGGGGACACTATGGCTACACCTTC.

V gene TRBV5-4 combines with J gene TRBJ1-3; the match to TRBD1 covers 8 bases. V was pared by 3 bases and J by 5 bases, with 4 bases of the junction left unmatched. The CDR3 runs to 14 residues. CDR1 and CDR2 from the germline V gene are SGHNT and YYREEE (reference sequence). The CDR3 bases are TGTGCCAGCAGCTCAGGACAGGGTAGAAACACCATATATTTT. Its translation: CASSSGQGRNTIYF.

CDR3 region: CATSDKTGLPGELFF. CDR3 DNA: TGTGCCACCAGTGACAAGACAGGGCTTCCCGGGGAGCTGTTTTTT. The genes are TRBV24-1 and TRBJ2-2, with 7 positions matching TRBD1. The CDR3 is 15 residues long. The ends lost 4 bases at V and 6 bases at J; junction bases unmatched: 7. CDR1 and CDR2 (germline): KGHDR, SFDVKD.

V is TRBV18 and J is TRBJ2-7; the D is unclear. Germline V lookup: CDR1 KGHSH, CDR2 LQKENI. The CDR3 extends over 14 amino acids. V was clipped by 3 bases and J by 3 bases, with 12 bases between them. The CDR3 protein is CASSPTLEVYEQYF. The CDR3 nucleotides read TGTGCCAGCTCACCCACCCTCGAGGTCTACGAGCAGTACTTC.

This chain uses TRBV21-1 with TRBJ1-4; the tabulated D call, TRBD1, remains unverified against the DNA. TRBV21-1 is assigned pseudogene status. The CDR3 is 13 amino acids. Here the CDR3 reads CASSANRDEKLFF. CDR3 DNA sequence: TGTGCCAGCAGCGCAAACAGGGACGAAAAACTGTTTTTT.

The CDR3 region has the DNA TGTGCCAGCAGTTTATGGGGGACAGGGAGTCTCTCTGGGGCCAACGTCCTGACTTTC. It encodes CASSLWGTGSLSGANVLTF. The chain employs TRBV28 and TRBJ2-6, with 9 bases that match TRBD1. CDR1 is MDHEN and CDR2 is SYDVKM in the germline V gene. The CDR3 runs to 19 residues. V was clipped by 0 bases and J by 0 bases; unmatched bases: 6.

V usage is TRBV7-9 and J usage is TRBJ2-7; the D gene is possibly TRBD2 (7 bases). Trimming removed 4 bases from V and 4 bases from J, with 14 bases in between. From germline, CDR1 is SEHNR and CDR2 FQNEAQ (reference sequence). This CDR3 comprises 14 residues. CDR3 DNA sequence: TGTGCCAGCAGCTCGGTGGGGGGGACATACGAGCAGTACTTC. Amino acids: CASSSVGGTYEQYF.

The rearrangement uses TRBV19 and TRBJ1-5, with TRBD1 matching over 8 bases. CDR3 length: 15 residues. The junction had 14 bases not matched to a gene; V was cut back by 5 bases and J by 11 bases. Germline loops: CDR1 LNHDA, CDR2 SQIVND (reference sequence). The CDR3: CASSHQGAGLPTQHF. The CDR3 nucleotides are TGTGCCAGTAGTCACCAGGGGGCCGGGCTCCCCACCCAGCATTTT.

This clone was counted a few times. The rearrangement links TRBV10-3 to TRBJ2-7; tentative D call: TRBD1 (5 bases). This CDR3 region has 14 residues. In germline, CDR1 is ENHRY, CDR2 SYGVKD. V lost 3 bases to trimming and J lost 2 bases, with 11 bases between them. The CDR3 region has the DNA TGTGCCATCAGTGACAAATCGACAGCCTACGAGCAGTACTTC. As protein: CAISDKSTAYEQYF.

The chain carries TRBV10-3 and TRBJ2-7, with TRBD2 identical over 7 bases. Germline CDR1 is ENHRY and CDR2 is SYGVKD. V lost 5 bases to trimming and J lost 3 bases; unmatched junction nucleotides: 4. CDR3 size: 13 residues. DNA for the CDR3: TGTGCCATCAGTAGGACTAGAGACTACGAGCAGTACTTC. Translating gives CAISRTRDYEQYF.